The rows below give T cell receptor beta chains drawn from one sample of a study of shared clonotypes between healthy human individuals. Method: immunoSEQ multiplex PCR; TCRdb's copy keeps in-frame clones and lacks some. The sample records about 980,000 clones, over 60% being singletons. Sequencing input: memory CD4+ T cells sorted from blood. Receptor source: a young man in good health. Both conserved end residues are trimmed from each CDR3. Each record gives: clone size, V gene, CDR3 protein. Size tells how often a clone was seen (once, few, many) or the class of an expanded clone, and some rows leave it out.

abundance: .; v_gene: TRBV27; CDR3aa: ASSLSVNPGHHTEAF
abundance: .; v_gene: TRBV30; CDR3aa: AWSVLALGDQPQH
abundance: few; v_gene: TRBV2; CDR3aa: ASSVTAEGGYT
abundance: .; v_gene: TRBV6-4; CDR3aa: ASSDSIGPREQY
abundance: .; v_gene: TRBV5-4; CDR3aa: ASSLTRDTEAF
abundance: .; v_gene: TRBV9; CDR3aa: ASSALIAGRDTQY
abundance: few; v_gene: TRBV10-2; CDR3aa: ASSESWTGSSYNSPLH
abundance: .; v_gene: TRBV5-6; CDR3aa: ASSFRLVGEQF
abundance: .; v_gene: TRBV6-1; CDR3aa: ASRDGAYEQY
abundance: once; v_gene: TRBV28; CDR3aa: ATQSYEQY
abundance: .; v_gene: TRBV6-6; CDR3aa: ASSKSGGSVEKLF
abundance: .; v_gene: TRBV5-1; CDR3aa: ASSYEGSSYNEQF
abundance: .; v_gene: TRBV6-6; CDR3aa: ASNRRGAGTYEQY
abundance: few; v_gene: TRBV28; CDR3aa: ASNIESSYT
abundance: .; v_gene: TRBV27; CDR3aa: ARKLLTEAF
abundance: .; v_gene: TRBV7-7; CDR3aa: ASSLEFNTEAF
abundance: .; v_gene: TRBV7-8; CDR3aa: ASIRVGRATDTQY
abundance: .; v_gene: TRBV18; CDR3aa: ASSPRTATGELF
abundance: .; v_gene: TRBV27; CDR3aa: ASRLLPDSPNEKLF
abundance: .; v_gene: TRBV6-5; CDR3aa: ASSNDRELQY
abundance: .; v_gene: TRBV30; CDR3aa: AWSPPYANYGYT
abundance: .; v_gene: TRBV25-1; CDR3aa: ASSDHEQY
abundance: .; v_gene: TRBV9; CDR3aa: ASSVGQLATQY
abundance: .; v_gene: TRBV27; CDR3aa: ASSLVRPGQYSNQPQH
abundance: .; v_gene: TRBV18; CDR3aa: ASSKGARSSTDTQY
abundance: once; v_gene: TRBV7-8; CDR3aa: ASSLETLSQY
abundance: .; v_gene: TRBV7-2; CDR3aa: ASSPWTGLDEQF
abundance: few; v_gene: TRBV18; CDR3aa: ASSPRPSRGLAGGVAEQF
abundance: .; v_gene: TRBV29-1; CDR3aa: SVVGGWETQY
abundance: .; v_gene: TRBV5-1; CDR3aa: ASSLRTSGGHNEQF
abundance: .; v_gene: TRBV23-1; CDR3aa: ASSQGEDSYEQY
abundance: .; v_gene: TRBV7-9; CDR3aa: ASSLDRQGQAF
abundance: .; v_gene: TRBV7-9; CDR3aa: ASSIQSNSPLH
abundance: .; v_gene: TRBV10-3; CDR3aa: AISEASSNEQF
abundance: .; v_gene: TRBV19; CDR3aa: ASSISREVSFLAELF
abundance: .; v_gene: TRBV11-3; CDR3aa: ASSLGQGLQETQY
abundance: .; v_gene: TRBV7-7; CDR3aa: ASSPGDRGDHEQY
abundance: .; v_gene: TRBV19; CDR3aa: ASRGQGAGMNTGELF
abundance: .; v_gene: TRBV28; CDR3aa: ASSTGQLGNEKLF
abundance: .; v_gene: TRBV5-6; CDR3aa: ASSFAGIGESREQY
abundance: .; v_gene: TRBV10-2; CDR3aa: ASRYSDPYNEQF
abundance: .; v_gene: TRBV5-6; CDR3aa: ASSWGNPGGGETQY